These 11 T cell receptor beta chains originate from one sample sequenced in a study of cytomegalovirus exposure and HLA in healthy donors. PCR involved 60 Vbeta and 13 Jbeta primers. Some clones are missing from TCRdb's copy, which holds only in-frame ones; the method was immunoSEQ multiplex PCR. The table counts about 39,000 clones; roughly 2.9% lies in the top ten. Sequencing used PBMCs. These receptor sequences come from a woman younger than 45 in good health and CMV-seropositive.

V usage is TRBV5-1 and J usage is TRBJ1-4; D perhaps matches TRBD1 (6 bases). The CDR3 is 14 residues long. Germline loops: CDR1 SGHRS, CDR2 YFSETQ. Trimming cost V 0 bases and J 8 bases, with 11 bases left between them. CDR3 sequence reads: CASSLDGTWEKLFF. The CDR3 region has the DNA TGCGCCAGCAGCTTGGACGGGACATGGGAAAAACTGTTTTTT.

This rearrangement joins TRBV27 to TRBJ2-7, with D possibly TRBD2 on 6 matching bases. The V and J ends lost 6 bases and 3 bases respectively, with 15 bases between them. The germline CDR1 and CDR2 sequences are MNHEY and SMNVEV (reference sequence). This CDR3 has 14 amino acids. As DNA, the CDR3 is TGTGCCAGCAGCCCTCTGGGGGGTCGCTACGAGCAGTACTTC. Translated, it gives CASSPLGGRYEQYF.

The gene calls are TRBV18 and TRBJ1-4; D not resolved. The CDR3 is made up of 14 amino acids. CDR1 is KGHSH, CDR2 LQKENI, per germline. Between the trimmed V and J ends, which lost 3 bases and 1 base, there was a span of 6 bases. CDR3 DNA: TGTGCCAGCTCACCGAGGGTAACTAATGAAAAACTGTTTTTT. It codes for CASSPRVTNEKLFF.

The chain carries TRBV5-6 and TRBJ2-7; a possible D gene is TRBD1 (5 bases). The ends were cut back, 1 base at V and 0 bases at J, with 8 bases in the middle. CDR1 and CDR2 from the germline V gene are SGHDT and YYEEEE. The CDR3 extends over 14 amino acids. The CDR3 DNA follows: TGTGCCAGCAGCTTGAGACAGAGCTCCTACGAGCAGTACTTC. Translation gives CASSLRQSSYEQYF.

The CDR3 DNA reads TGTGCCAGCAGCTCCTCCTTCACAGGGAACCCCTCCTACGAGCAGTACTTC. Amino acid sequence: CASSSSFTGNPSYEQYF. The chain carries TRBV11-3 and TRBJ2-7; D is perhaps TRBD1 (6 bases). V lost 4 bases, J lost 0 bases, and 19 bases lay in between. Germline lookup yields CDR1 SGHNT and CDR2 YENEEA. The CDR3 loop spans 17 amino acids.

The rearrangement links TRBV6-5 to TRBJ1-4; tentatively, D is TRBD1 (6 bases). Trimming removed 2 bases from V and 3 bases from J, with 13 bases in between. This CDR3 comprises 16 residues. CDR1 MNHEY and CDR2 SVGAGI come from the germline V gene. In DNA form, the CDR3 reads TGTGCCAGCAGTTACCTTAGCAGGGGCGCTAATGAAAAACTGTTTTTT. As protein: CASSYLSRGANEKLFF.

The rearrangement uses TRBV19 and TRBJ2-1; a possible D gene is TRBD2 (5 bases). Trimming cost V 0 bases and J 2 bases, with 8 bases left between them. CDR1 and CDR2 (germline): LNHDA, SQIVND (reference sequence). This CDR3 is 15 amino acids long. The CDR3 sequence: CASSIELAAYNEQFF. CDR3 bases: TGTGCCAGTAGTATAGAGCTAGCAGCCTACAATGAGCAGTTCTTC.

The chain carries TRBV28 and TRBJ1-4; D not certain. The V gene's germline CDR1 is MDHEN and CDR2 SYDVKM. With 7 bases removed from V and 9 bases from J, the gap between germline ends came to 15 bases. The CDR3 covers 13 residues. The CDR3 DNA is TGTGCCAGCAACGGTTTCACTATTAAAAAACTGTTTTTT. Translated: CASNGFTIKKLFF.

The V gene is TRBV27, the J gene TRBJ2-1; D is uncertain. The germline gives CDR1 MNHEY, CDR2 SMNVEV (reference sequence). The V end was cut by 2 bases, the J end by 8 bases, with 10 bases between. The CDR3 sequence is 13 residues long. The CDR3 DNA is TGTGCCAGCAGTTTAAGAGAAGCATATGAGCAGTTCTTC. Translated, it gives CASSLREAYEQFF.

This chain links TRBV2 with TRBJ2-7; TRBD1 agrees at 7 bases. The CDR3 contains 16 residues. V dropped 4 bases and J dropped 2; count of bases not matched to a gene: 11. The V gene's germline CDR1 is SNHLY and CDR2 FYNNEI. The CDR3 region is CASSVRPRGYTYEQYF. CDR3 sequence (DNA): TGTGCCAGCAGTGTCCGGCCCAGGGGGTACACCTACGAGCAGTACTTC.

This sequence joins TRBV5-4 and TRBJ2-7; 9 nucleotides agree with TRBD1. This CDR3 has 14 residues. V lost 4 bases, J lost 5 bases, and 7 bases stayed unmatched. The germline V gene encodes CDR1 SGHNT and CDR2 YYREEE (reference sequence). The CDR3 is CASSRTGDIDEQYF. CDR3 coding DNA: TGTGCCAGCAGCAGGACAGGGGATATCGACGAGCAGTACTTC.